This T cell receptor (beta chain) was identified during a study of blood T cells in healthy people across ages. Findings of the study overall: Shifts in expanded clonotypes may have been confounded by donor CMV status, which was unknown.

Through a sample-barcoded 5' primer and a J-beta primer mix, a second PCR was run for 7 to 11 cycles. A template-switch adaptor that had 12 random nucleotides put a tag on each cDNA molecule. Every sample returned 2.5 million or more CDR3-containing paired-end reads. TCRdb independently ran MiXCR on the 5' RACE reads; one entry per CDR3 protein. Of hundreds of thousands of distinct CDR3 sequences in the sample, roughly 64% were seen once. The V gene lost 3 bases and the J gene lost 10 bases, with 22 bases spanning the gap. The length of the CDR3 is 16 residues. Per the germline V gene, CDR1 is SGHDN and CDR2 is FVKESK. In regard to this clonotype: What it binds is unknown.

The TCR sequence derives from a man aged 30-40 years in good health. The chain couples TRBV14 to TRBJ2-1; tentatively, D is TRBD1 (5 bases). The sample consisted of blood. The CDR3: CASSQLVTGPNREQFF. The CDR3 DNA reads as TGTGCCAGCAGCCAGCTGGTTACGGGCCCCAACAGGGAGCAGTTCTTC. Based on the CDR3 plus reference TRBV14 and TRBJ2-1, the full variable domain is EAGVTQFPSHSVIEKGQTVTLRCDPISGHDNLYWYRRVMGKEIKFLLHFVKESKQDESGMPNNRFLAERTGGTYSTLKVQPAELEDSGVYFCASSQLVTGPNREQFFGPGTRLTVL.